The entry that follows covers one TCR beta chain sequence. Its antigen remains undetermined. Base qualities are missing; no much larger clone stands one base away. Receptors were amplified or captured by the immunoSEQ multiplex PCR assay. TCRdb limited this immuneACCESS table to in-frame rearrangements with V and J called. A share of clones is missing; checked studies link under half to unresolved V genes, and the rest is unexplained. The sample table contains 14,000 or so clones; only one count was recorded for approximately 80% of them. More than 1.5% of the sample is taken by the ten largest. CDR3 length: 14 amino acids, cysteine to phenylalanine. Here the CDR3 DNA is all that survives: 42 bases in frame from base 1. V is shortened by 6 bases, J by 0 bases, and the region joining them spans 10 bases. CDR1 and CDR2 were assigned from the germline V gene (reference sequence) as MNHNY and SVGAGI. For every enrolled patient, mismatch repair deficiency was confirmed by either polymerase chain reaction or immunohistochemistry. Three patients who responded to pembrolizumab therapy underwent TCR sequencing. Pembrolizumab PD-1 blockade was prospectively tested in advanced mismatch repair-deficient cancers, regardless of tissue of origin, in the phase II trial. Peripheral blood T cell samples were collected serially, before PD-1 blockade began and at several time points afterward. Blood sampling times were reported as weeks after the first pembrolizumab dose.

The data derive from a study of PD-1 blockade in mismatch repair-deficient tumors (dated by TCRdb to 2015 to 2018). Context from the whole study: The trial enrolled 86 consecutive patients with roughly 11 mismatch repair-deficient cancer types between 2013 and late 2016, all previously treated and progressing. Tumor-associated T cell clones in the peripheral blood of patients responding to PD-1 blockade were tracked using deep sequencing of TCR CDR3 regions. Overall study results and their limits: Rapid expansion after pembrolizumab followed by contraction, generally before radiologic responses, was shown by tumor-resident clones, which were often undetectable in blood before treatment.

In this chain, TRBV6-6 is recombined with TRBJ2-3; 5 matching bases give a weak D call of TRBD2. The sample in question was PBMCs, obtained about 15 weeks after starting pembrolizumab. The clonotype comes from an adult with mismatch repair-deficient cancer. CDR3 loop: CASRPTGSTDTQYF. The nucleotide sequence reads as follows: TGTGCCAGCAGACCGACGGGGAGCACAGATACGCAGTATTTT.